This T cell receptor beta chain was obtained from a study of blood T cell repertoires in COVID-19 (dated by TCRdb to 2019 to 2021). Study-level background: Samples covering the acute and convalescent phases of COVID-19 were provided by collaborators in the United States, Italy and Spain. The prospective study material was composed of cDNA or gDNA derived from T cells, B-cell-depleted T cells, or PBMCs. Deeply sampled blood TCRbeta repertoires from subjects exposed to, actively infected with, or recovered from COVID-19 were included in the dataset. A freely available public database, intended as a resource for researchers studying the immune response to SARS-CoV-2, is where the repertoires were released. Samples were obtained from the ongoing ImmuneRACE study (first 160 participants) and from 1,254 subjects provided by 6 global collaborators. The sample metadata nearly always contained a de-identified subject ID, COVID-19 status, age in years and sex. HLA class I and class II types, where available, came from metadata supplied by the sample provider rather than from assay-based typing.

A remark on this clone: Its antigen is not yet known. Per-base qualities were not stored, and no clone one base away is much larger.

TCRbeta CDR3 regions were amplified from genomic DNA by means of the immunoSEQ Assay, a bias-controlled multiplex PCR. For the original study's pipeline: The number of nucleated cells in each sample was estimated from the amplification of reference gene primers within the assay. Sequence reads were collapsed and filtered to measure the absolute abundance of every unique TCRbeta CDR3 rearrangement. Productive Simpson clonality was computed per sample as the square root of Simpson's diversity index over productive rearrangements. Not all clones reach the TCRdb copy of this immuneACCESS table, which keeps in-frame sequences only. Checked studies attribute under half of the gap to unresolved V genes and leave the rest unexplained. The D gene and trimming were derived from the DNA, and the V and J assignments and clone size from that table. The sample data list approximately 250,000 clones, and about 90% of these were observed just once. The biggest ten clones account for around 9.6% of the sample.

One collaborating source in Seattle enrolled patients during active infection and followed them longitudinally through the course of disease. Each collaborating institution followed its own protocols to collect whole blood in K2EDTA tubes. For TCRbeta analysis, collaborator samples were shipped as frozen whole blood, as isolated PBMCs, or as DNA extracted from either sample type. Study-wide conclusions, independent of this receptor: The amount of clinical and demographic metadata varied by source and participant and was provided uncurated.

According to the germline V gene, CDR1 reads SNHLY and CDR2 reads FYNNEI. Cut back by 7 bases and 4 bases, the V and J ends lie 11 bases apart. From its cysteine to its phenylalanine, the CDR3 spans 13 amino acids. Only the CDR3 portion is preserved as DNA: 39 bases, with reading frame beginning at the first base. What was sequenced was peripheral blood. The clonotype comes from a woman between 65 and 79 years old with COVID-19, enrolled during active disease. Recombination joined TRBV2 with TRBJ2-1; no confident D gene assignment can be made. The CDR3 in this case is CASKNGNYNEQFF. The DNA sequence is given as TGTGCCAGCAAGAACGGTAATTACAATGAGCAGTTCTTC. Beyond the CDR3, the reference TRBV2 and TRBJ2-1 genes provide the residues; the full variable domain reads: EPEVTQTPSHQVTQMGQEVILRCVPISNHLYFYWYRQILGQKVEFLVSFYNNEISEKSEIFDDQFSVERPDGSNFTLKIRSTKLEDSAMYFCASKNGNYNEQFFGPGTRLTVL.